This T cell receptor beta chain emerged from a study of Ad26.COV2.S vaccination and SARS-CoV-2 variants. In the study overall: Donor participated within the Ad26.COV2.S arm of the COV1001 trial.

Treatment described: around 19 received Ad26.COV2.S at low or high dose, single or two shots; about 5 received placebo; per-sample allocation not given. All samples were drawn on day 63, counting from the first vaccine or placebo injection. An 18-55-year-old adult in Boston served as donor. An Ad26 vector was used to express Wuhan-strain SARS-CoV-2 spike as the vaccine. V was shortened by 0 bases and J by 11 bases, with 20 bases between the two germline ends. The CDR3 has 16 amino acids. Germline CDR1 and CDR2: MNHEY and SVGAGI. Findings and caveats of the study: Breadth, reportedly substantial, characterized the spike-specific CD8+ and CD4+ T cell responses after vaccination.

Produced via immunoSEQ multiplex PCR; TCRdb's table is partial and in-frame only. Seen here are about 350,000 clones, around 83% observed once, and the top ten hold around 3%. As concerns this clone: Its target is not known.

The chain employs TRBV6-5 and TRBJ2-1, with D possibly being TRBD2 (6 bases). The receptor was derived from a person aged 18-60 years who received the Ad26.COV2.S COVID-19 vaccine or a placebo. Material: peripheral blood, obtained in a trial of Ad26.COV2.S vaccine versus placebo. CDR3 loop: CASSYSIRRDPLQQFF. CDR3 in DNA: TGTGCCAGCAGTTACTCGATCCGGCGGGACCCCTTGCAGCAGTTCTTC.